This TCR beta chain was obtained from a study of T-cell reconstitution after alpha-beta-depleted transplantation in children. Findings of the study overall: Diversity and T-cell counts at one year after transplant derived mostly from new T cells. There were some patients whose high TCRbeta diversity at day 60 came from surviving recipient T cells and thymic progenitors. Alpha-beta T cells about two months after transplant reportedly derived from several hundred expanded graft clones.

This clonotype was observed at least ten times. Its antigen is not known. The CDR3 consists of 13 residues. Germline CDR1 ENHRY, CDR2 SYGVKD. Trimming removed 3 bases from V and 6 bases from J, with 10 bases in between. Researchers prepared the TCRbeta library using unique molecular identifiers, the study reports. TCRdb re-called the PCR reads through MiXCR, storing one row per CDR3 protein. The sample lists 200,000 or so distinct CDR3 sequences, roughly 6.5% occurring once. The receptor comes from a girl in the first two years of life with combined immunodeficiency, due to receive a stem cell transplant. Sequenced material: PBMCs, taken before TCRalphabeta/CD19-depleted stem cell transplant. The gene calls are TRBV10-3 and TRBJ2-3; D is ambiguous. CDR3 sequence (DNA): TGTGCCATCAGTGAATTCTTGTTGGATACGCAGTATTTT. This sequence encodes CAISEFLLDTQYF.